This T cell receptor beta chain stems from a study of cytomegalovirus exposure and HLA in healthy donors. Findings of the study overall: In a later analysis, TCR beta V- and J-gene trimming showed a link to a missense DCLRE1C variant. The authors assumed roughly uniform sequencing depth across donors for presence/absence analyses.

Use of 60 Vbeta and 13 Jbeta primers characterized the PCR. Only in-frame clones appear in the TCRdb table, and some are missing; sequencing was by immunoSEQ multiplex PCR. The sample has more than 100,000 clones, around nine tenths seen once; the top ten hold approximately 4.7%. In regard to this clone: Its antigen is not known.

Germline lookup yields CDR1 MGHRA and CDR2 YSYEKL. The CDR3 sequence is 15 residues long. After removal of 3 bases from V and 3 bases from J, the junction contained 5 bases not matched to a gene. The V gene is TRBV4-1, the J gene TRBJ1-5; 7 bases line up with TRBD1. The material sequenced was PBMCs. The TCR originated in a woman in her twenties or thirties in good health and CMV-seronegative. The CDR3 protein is CASSHTTGFNQPQHF. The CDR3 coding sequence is TGCGCCAGCAGCCACACGACAGGGTTCAATCAGCCCCAGCATTTT.